This TCR beta chain came from a study of shared clonotypes between healthy human individuals. A note on this clone: What it binds is not known.

The table came from immunoSEQ multiplex PCR; TCRdb's copy has only in-frame clones and leaves some out. The data show over 2 million clones, over 85% seen once. Findings and caveats of the study: Clonotypes not shared had lower generation probabilities than those common to all four donors.

CDR1 and CDR2 from the germline V gene are SGHNT and YYREEE (reference sequence). V was clipped by 3 bases and J by 0 bases; unmatched bases: 3. The CDR3 covers 16 residues. The rearrangement links TRBV5-4 to TRBJ2-2; the match to TRBD1 covers 9 bases. The clonotype comes from a man aged 18 to 30 in good health. The sequenced sample was naive CD4+ T cells sorted from blood. Subset in this sample: CD45RA+ positively selected. CDR3 protein: CASSSRDRANTGELFF. DNA of the CDR3: TGTGCCAGCAGCTCCCGGGACAGGGCGAACACCGGGGAGCTGTTTTTT. Combining the CDR3 with reference TRBV5-4 and TRBJ2-2 gives the whole variable domain ETGVTQSPTHLIKTRGQQVTLRCSSQSGHNTVSWYQQALGQGPQFIFQYYREEENGRGNFPPRFSGLQFPNYSSELNVNALELDDSALYLCASSSRDRANTGELFFGEGSRLTVL.